These 12 T cell receptor beta chains were all obtained from the same sample, sequenced in a study of cytomegalovirus exposure and HLA in healthy donors. The PCR made use of 60 Vbeta and 13 Jbeta primers. Sequenced by immunoSEQ multiplex PCR; TCRdb stores in-frame clones only, minus some. The sample yields 150,000 to 200,000 clones, about 79% seen once. The sample comprised PBMCs. These TCRs come from a girl aged 2 to 9 in good health and CMV-seropositive.

This chain joins TRBV5-4 and TRBJ1-2; D not resolved. Trimming left V 5 bases short and J 7 bases short, with 12 bases between. Germline V gene data show CDR1 as SGHNT and CDR2 as YYREEE (reference sequence). The CDR3 runs 12 residues. This chain's CDR3 is CASSLPPFGYTF. The CDR3 bases are TGTGCCAGCAGTCTCCCCCCGTTTGGCTACACCTTC.

This chain's CDR3 is CASSRNEVGDTEAFF. CDR3 sequence (DNA): TGTGCCAGCAGCCGGAACGAGGTAGGGGACACTGAAGCTTTCTTT. The chain is built from TRBV11-3 and TRBJ1-1; weak D call: TRBD1 (5 bases). With 5 bases removed from V and 3 bases from J, the gap between germline ends came to 16 bases. The length of the CDR3 is 15 residues. Germline CDR1 is SGHNT and CDR2 is YENEEA.

V gene TRBV5-1 combines with J gene TRBJ1-5; TRBD1 agrees at 7 bases. In germline, CDR1 is SGHRS, CDR2 YFSETQ. V shed 0 bases, J shed 7 bases, and the junction held 4 bases outside the gene matches. This CDR3 is built from 14 residues. This chain's CDR3 is CASSLVGGDQPQHF. CDR3 in DNA: TGCGCCAGCAGCTTGGTAGGGGGCGACCAGCCCCAGCATTTT.

The chain is built from TRBV6-4 and TRBJ2-1, with unresolved D. Germline V gene lookup returns CDR1 MRHNA and CDR2 SNTAGT. The CDR3 spans 18 residues. V was pared by 5 bases and J by 0 bases, with 20 bases between. In nucleotides, the CDR3 is TGTGCCAGCAGTTTGGTCCTCATACTGCTTAGCTCCTACAATGAGCAGTTCTTC. Its protein is CASSLVLILLSSYNEQFF.

The CDR3 is CAISESETLDYGYTF. In DNA, the CDR3 is TGTGCCATCAGTGAGTCGGAGACTCTGGACTATGGCTACACCTTC. The chain is built from TRBV10-3 and TRBJ1-2, with D unresolved. This CDR3 spans 15 amino acids. The ends were cut back, 0 bases at V and 3 bases at J, with 11 bases in the middle. The germline CDR1 and CDR2 sequences are ENHRY and SYGVKD.

The chain employs TRBV11-3 and TRBJ2-1; D call uncertain. In germline, CDR1 is SGHNT, CDR2 YENEEA. The V end was cut by 5 bases, the J end by 6 bases, with 14 bases between. The CDR3 spans 14 residues. In DNA, the CDR3 is TGTGCCAGCAGCCCCCGGGTGCCCCTCAATGAGCAGTTCTTC. This codes for CASSPRVPLNEQFF. The full variable domain, completed using reference TRBV11-3 and TRBJ2-1, is EAGVVQSPRYKIIEKKQPVAFWCNPISGHNTLYWYLQNLGQGPELLIRYENEEAVDDSQLPKDRFSAERLKGVDSTLKIQPAELGDSAVYLCASSPRVPLNEQFFGPGTRLTVL.

The chain carries TRBV25-1 and TRBJ2-5, with TRBD1 as a possible D gene (6 bases). The J call may be wrong; the DNA end is better matched by TRBJ2-7. This CDR3 contains 16 residues. The germline gives CDR1 MGHDK, CDR2 SYGVNS. The DNA for the CDR3 is TGTGCCAGCAGTGAAGCAGGGGCGAGGGGCGTTTACGAGCAGTACTTC. Translating it yields CASSEAGARGVYEQYF.

This clone has only one observation. The V gene is TRBV30, the J gene TRBJ1-6, with D perhaps TRBD1 (6 bases). This CDR3 region has 17 residues. CDR1 is GTSNPN and CDR2 is SVGIG in the germline V gene (reference sequence). V was trimmed by 1 base and J by 7 bases, leaving 20 bases between them. The CDR3, as DNA: TGTGCCTGGAGTGCGACAGACCCAGGGGCCCCCAATTCACCCCTCCACTTT. It codes for CAWSATDPGAPNSPLHF.

The chain carries TRBV7-8 and TRBJ2-1; 7 positions match TRBD1. Germline CDR1 is SGHVS and CDR2 is FQNEAQ. V shed 1 base and J 7 bases; nucleotides not matched to a gene: 4. The CDR3 loop spans 14 amino acids. The CDR3 is CASSLDTGENEQFF. The CDR3 coding sequence is TGTGCCAGCAGCTTAGATACAGGGGAAAATGAGCAGTTCTTC.

V usage is TRBV30 and J usage is TRBJ2-3; D is possibly TRBD2 (7 bases). The CDR3 sequence is 14 residues long. Trimming shortened V by 5 bases and J by 0 bases, and 12 bases separated the two germline ends. From germline, CDR1 is GTSNPN and CDR2 SVGIG (reference sequence). The CDR3 spells CAWGKGGSTDTQYF. The CDR3 nucleotides read TGTGCCTGGGGTAAGGGGGGGAGCACAGATACGCAGTATTTT.

The chain joins TRBV30 to TRBJ2-7, with D possibly TRBD2 on 5 matching bases. Germline CDR1 GTSNPN, CDR2 SVGIG (reference sequence). Between the trimmed V and J ends, which lost 0 bases and 5 bases, there was a span of 8 bases. The CDR3 extends over 12 amino acids. In DNA form, the CDR3 reads TGTGCCTGGAGTGTTTTCGGGGACGAGCAGTACTTC. Protein product: CAWSVFGDEQYF.

The rearrangement joins TRBV7-6 to TRBJ2-5; D may be TRBD1 (5 bases). The CDR3 runs to 16 residues. CDR1 and CDR2 from the germline V gene are SGHVS and FNYEAQ. Trimming took 2 bases from V and 0 from J, leaving 13 bases between them. DNA of the CDR3: TGTGCCAGCAGCTTAATCAGGGAAGTTTACCAAGAGACCCAGTACTTC. Translated: CASSLIREVYQETQYF.